These 8 T cell receptor beta chains were all obtained from the same sample, sequenced in a study of shared clonotypes between healthy human individuals. Profiled with immunoSEQ multiplex PCR; TCRdb holds only in-frame clones, not every one. The data hold over a million clones, with around four fifths observed a single time. Material for sequencing was memory CD4+ T cells sorted from blood. Subset denoted: CD45RA-negative fraction. The source of these receptors is a man between 18 and 29 years old in good health.

This clone was counted ten times or more. The V and J genes are TRBV19 and TRBJ2-2; 10 bases map to TRBD2. After removal of 2 bases from V and 9 bases from J, the junction contained 3 bases not matched to a gene. The germline V gene encodes CDR1 LNHDA and CDR2 SQIVND (reference sequence). CDR3 length: 14 amino acids. Here the CDR3 reads CASSILAGDRELFF. CDR3 DNA sequence: TGTGCCAGTAGTATACTAGCGGGGGACCGGGAGCTGTTTTTT.

This clone was recorded only once. Within the sample, other DNA sequences also encode this same CDR3. The genes are TRBV11-2 and TRBJ1-5, with a tentative D call TRBD1 (5 bases). This CDR3 contains 15 residues. V was shortened by 1 base and J by 2 bases, with 9 bases between the two germline ends. CDR1 is SGHAT, CDR2 FQNNGV, per germline. CDR3 in amino acids: CASSLAGGGNQPQHF. The CDR3 DNA reads TGTGCCAGCAGCTTAGCCGGGGGGGGCAATCAGCCCCAGCATTTT.

The rearrangement links TRBV7-3 to TRBJ1-2; 10 bases map to TRBD1. The ends lost 1 base at V and 6 bases at J; junction bases unmatched: 8. There are 16 residues in the CDR3. CDR1 is SGHTA, CDR2 FQGTGA, per germline. The CDR3 reads CASSLNGAGTGDGYTF. CDR3 nucleotides: TGTGCCAGCAGCTTAAACGGGGCCGGGACAGGGGATGGCTACACCTTC.

This rearrangement joins TRBV6-4 to TRBJ2-7, with D uncertain. Germline assignment: CDR1 MRHNA and CDR2 SNTAGT. There are 12 residues in the CDR3. Between the trimmed V and J ends, which lost 6 bases and 6 bases, there was a span of 12 bases. The CDR3 bases are TGTGCCAGCAGGGTACTGTGGGGCGAGCAGTACTTC. Its protein is CASRVLWGEQYF.

The genes are TRBV19 and TRBJ1-4; the D is unclear. Trimming took 3 bases from V and 2 from J, leaving 19 bases between them. The CDR3 spans 18 residues. Germline V gene lookup returns CDR1 LNHDA and CDR2 SQIVND (reference sequence). CDR3 sequence reads: CASSIYGQGRSTNEKLFF. The CDR3 nucleotides are TGTGCCAGTAGTATTTATGGCCAAGGGAGGTCGACTAATGAAAAACTGTTTTTT.

The V gene is TRBV23-1, the J gene TRBJ2-7; D possibly corresponds to TRBD2 (6 bases). TRBV23-1 has ORF status, its function being uncertain. V was clipped by 1 base and J by 7 bases, with 23 bases between them. This CDR3 contains 17 residues. CDR3: CASSQLITGEVFCEQYF. CDR3 bases: TGCGCCAGCAGTCAATTAATTACGGGAGAGGTGTTTTGTGAGCAGTACTTC.

This clone showed up just a few times. The chain carries TRBV30 and TRBJ1-6, with D tentatively TRBD1 (6 bases). CDR3 length: 14 amino acids. The germline V and J ends were trimmed by 5 bases and 3 bases, with 11 bases remaining between them. Germline values: CDR1 GTSNPN, CDR2 SVGIG (reference sequence). The CDR3, as DNA: TGTGCCTGGGACCCAGGGGACTATAATTCACCCCTCCACTTT. It translates to CAWDPGDYNSPLHF.

In this sample, this clone turned up once. The chain combines TRBV9 with TRBJ2-1; possible D gene TRBD1, 5 bases. The CDR3 loop spans 14 amino acids. Germline CDR1 reads SGDLS; CDR2 reads YYNGEE. The germline V and J ends were trimmed by 3 bases and 6 bases, with 13 bases remaining between them. DNA for the CDR3: TGTGCCAGCAGCGCAGCAGGGTTTAGCAATGAGCAGTTCTTC. Its protein is CASSAAGFSNEQFF.